These 2 T cell receptor beta chains were all obtained from the same sample, sequenced in a study of lymphopenia after photon versus proton radiotherapy. Profiling relied on immunoSEQ multiplex PCR, and the TCRdb table lists in-frame clones only, not all of them. The sample contains about 12,000 clones, approximately 88% of which appear only once. Specimen: peripheral blood, collected from a patient treated with proton-based radiotherapy. The receptor source for this set is a man in his 60s with pancreatic cancer.

The chain uses TRBV28 and TRBJ1-2; TRBD1 might be the D (6 bases). In germline, CDR1 is MDHEN, CDR2 SYDVKM. The length of the CDR3 is 16 residues. The germline V and J ends were trimmed by 6 bases and 0 bases, with 17 bases remaining between them. CDR3 nucleotides: TGTGCCAGCAGGACGGTCGGGGGCAGCCCTAACTATGGCTACACCTTC. It is translated as CASRTVGGSPNYGYTF.

This rearrangement joins TRBV19 to TRBJ2-5, with D perhaps assigned TRBD1 or TRBD2 (6 bases each). CDR1 is LNHDA, CDR2 SQIVND, per germline (reference sequence). The length of the CDR3 is 15 residues. V lost 7 bases and J lost 2, with 17 bases in between. The CDR3 DNA reads TGTGCCAGTACCCGACGGGCGGGACAACAAGAGACCCAGTACTTC. This sequence encodes CASTRRAGQQETQYF.